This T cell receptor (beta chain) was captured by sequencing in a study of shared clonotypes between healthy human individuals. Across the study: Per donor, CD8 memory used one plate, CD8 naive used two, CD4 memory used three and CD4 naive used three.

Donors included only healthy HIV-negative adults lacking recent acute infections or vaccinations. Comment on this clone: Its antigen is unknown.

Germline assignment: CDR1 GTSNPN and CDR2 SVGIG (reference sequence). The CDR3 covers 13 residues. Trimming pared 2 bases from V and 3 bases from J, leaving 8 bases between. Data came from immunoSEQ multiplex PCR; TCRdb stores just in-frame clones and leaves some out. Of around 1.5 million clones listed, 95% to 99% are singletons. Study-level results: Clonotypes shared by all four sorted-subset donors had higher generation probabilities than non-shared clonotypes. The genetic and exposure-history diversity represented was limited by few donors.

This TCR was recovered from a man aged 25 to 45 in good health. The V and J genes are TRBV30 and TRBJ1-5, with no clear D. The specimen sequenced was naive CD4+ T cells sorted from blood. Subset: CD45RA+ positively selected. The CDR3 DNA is TGTGCCTGGAGTCGGGGAAACAATCAGCCCCAGCATTTT. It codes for CAWSRGNNQPQHF.